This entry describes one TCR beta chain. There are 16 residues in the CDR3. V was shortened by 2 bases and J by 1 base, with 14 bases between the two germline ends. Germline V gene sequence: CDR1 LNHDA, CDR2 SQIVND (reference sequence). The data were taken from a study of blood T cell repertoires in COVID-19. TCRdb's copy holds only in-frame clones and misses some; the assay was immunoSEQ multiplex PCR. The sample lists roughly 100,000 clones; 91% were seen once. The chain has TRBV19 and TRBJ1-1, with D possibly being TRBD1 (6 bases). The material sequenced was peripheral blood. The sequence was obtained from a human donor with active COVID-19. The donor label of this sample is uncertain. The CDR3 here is CASSIFPGGANTEAFF. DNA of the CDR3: TGTGCCAGTAGTATATTTCCCGGGGGGGCGAACACTGAAGCTTTCTTT.